The 29 T cell receptor beta chains below all came from one sample that was sequenced in a study of blood T cell repertoires in COVID-19. This table comes from immunoSEQ multiplex PCR, and its TCRdb copy is limited to in-frame clones, with some not included. This sample has 200,000 to 300,000 clones, with more than 70% found just once. The material sequenced was PBMCs or T cells enriched from blood (not recorded which). The receptors come from a woman aged 35 to 49 with acute COVID-19.

V is TRBV24-1 and J is TRBJ2-5, with D possibly TRBD2 on 6 matching bases. The germline gives CDR1 KGHDR, CDR2 SFDVKD. Trimming shortened V by 9 bases and J by 5 bases, and 18 bases separated the two germline ends. This CDR3 comprises 14 residues. DNA of the CDR3: TGTGCCACCTCACGAGGAGGGAGAGGGGAGACCCAGTACTTC. Protein product: CATSRGGRGETQYF.

The table lists this clone with a few counts. The chain joins TRBV2 to TRBJ2-7, with D perhaps TRBD1 (5 bases). The CDR3 totals 14 residues. The V gene lost 6 bases and the J gene lost 1 base, with 13 bases spanning the gap. The germline gives CDR1 SNHLY, CDR2 FYNNEI. CDR3 amino acids: CASRQEPISYEQYF. The CDR3 DNA reads as TGTGCCAGCAGACAGGAGCCGATATCCTACGAGCAGTACTTC.

This chain links TRBV30 with TRBJ2-7; a weak D match, TRBD1 (6 bases). The germline V gene encodes CDR1 GTSNPN and CDR2 SVGIG (reference sequence). V lost 0 bases, J lost 12 bases, and 15 bases lay in between. The CDR3 totals 12 residues. The CDR3 nucleotides read TGTGCCTGGAGTGTATTGGGGGCCCCCCGGTACTTC. This sequence encodes CAWSVLGAPRYF.

By share, this clone counts as medium-sized. This chain links TRBV3-1 (or the pseudogene TRBV3-2) with TRBJ2-2; no reliable D call. CDR3 size: 17 residues. Germline assignment: CDR1 LGHDT and CDR2 YNNKEL (reference sequence). The V end was cut by 0 bases, the J end by 3 bases, with 14 bases between. The CDR3 bases are TGTGCCAGCAGCCAAGATCTCGGAGACCATGACACCGGGGAGCTGTTTTTT. Protein product: CASSQDLGDHDTGELFF.

This chain connects TRBV5-1 to TRBJ1-6; 9 bases are a match to TRBD1. Germline trimming cut 0 bases from V and 9 bases from J; bases unmatched to any gene: 4. CDR1 is SGHRS, CDR2 YFSETQ, per germline. The CDR3 runs to 15 residues. CDR3 sequence: CASSLGTGVGSPLHF. CDR3 in DNA: TGCGCCAGCAGCTTGGGGACAGGGGTTGGTTCACCCCTCCACTTT.

V and J are TRBV3-1 (or the pseudogene TRBV3-2) and TRBJ2-1; 7 bases fit TRBD2. This CDR3 contains 17 residues. Germline V gene lookup returns CDR1 LGHDT and CDR2 YNNKEL (reference sequence). V gave up 2 bases and J gave up 0 bases; unmatched junction bases: 7. The CDR3 loop is CASSQSFGRPSYNEQFF. The CDR3 coding sequence is TGTGCCAGCAGCCAATCTTTCGGGAGGCCCTCCTACAATGAGCAGTTCTTC.

This clone occurred once. The rearrangement links TRBV30 to TRBJ1-2; tentatively, D is TRBD1 (5 bases). V was cut by 2 bases and J by 8 bases, with 9 bases left in between. Germline V lookup: CDR1 GTSNPN, CDR2 SVGIG (reference sequence). This CDR3 contains 11 residues. The CDR3 here is CAWSMTAGYTF. CDR3 bases: TGTGCCTGGAGTATGACAGCCGGCTACACCTTC. The variable domain in full, with the rest retrieved from reference TRBV30 and TRBJ1-2, is SQTIHQWPATLVQPVGSPLSLECTVEGTSNPNLYWYRQAAGRGLQLLFYSVGIGQISSEVPQNLSASRPQDRQFILSSKKLLLSDSGFYLCAWSMTAGYTFGSGTRLTVV.

The chain joins TRBV7-2 to TRBJ2-1; 9 nucleotides agree with TRBD2. V dropped 3 bases and J dropped 3; count of bases not matched to a gene: 6. This CDR3 has 16 amino acids. From germline, CDR1 is SGHTA and CDR2 FQGNSA. For the CDR3, the DNA is TGTGCCAGCAGCTTTAGCGGGAGCGTTGACTACAATGAGCAGTTCTTC. This encodes CASSFSGSVDYNEQFF. Based on the CDR3 plus reference TRBV7-2 and TRBJ2-1, the full variable domain is GAGVSQSPSNKVTEKGKDVELRCDPISGHTALYWYRQSLGQGLEFLIYFQGNSAPDKSGLPSDRFSAERTGGSVSTLTIQRTQQEDSAVYLCASSFSGSVDYNEQFFGPGTRLTVL.

This clone has more than one count but fewer than ten. This sequence joins TRBV6-2 or TRBV6-3 and TRBJ2-3, with D tentatively TRBD1 (6 bases). The germline CDR1 and CDR2 sequences are MNHEY and SVGEGT. V gave up 5 bases and J gave up 5 bases, with 14 bases separating them. The CDR3 covers 14 residues. CDR3 region: CASSRQQGIDTQYF. For the CDR3, the DNA is TGTGCCAGCAGTCGACAGCAGGGGATAGATACGCAGTATTTT.

The V and J genes are TRBV7-2 and TRBJ2-2; perhaps TRBD1 as D (6 bases). CDR3 size: 16 residues. Germline V gene data show CDR1 as SGHTA and CDR2 as FQGNSA. The V end was cut by 2 bases, the J end by 4 bases, with 14 bases between. This CDR3 reads CASSLTGTVTTGELFF. CDR3 nucleotide sequence: TGTGCCAGCAGCTTAACAGGGACGGTTACCACCGGGGAGCTGTTTTTT.

This chain uses TRBV28 with TRBJ2-3, with TRBD2 identical over 13 bases. The CDR3 is made up of 17 amino acids. The V gene's germline CDR1 is MDHEN and CDR2 SYDVKM. Trimming at V came to 1 base and at J to 4 bases, leaving 5 bases not matched to a gene. CDR3 coding DNA: TGTGCCAGCAGTTTATCCGCAGGACTAGCGGGAGCAGATACGCAGTATTTT. Its protein is CASSLSAGLAGADTQYF.

The chain joins TRBV28 to TRBJ2-7, with 8 positions matching TRBD2. CDR1 and CDR2 (germline): MDHEN, SYDVKM. Trimming at V came to 6 bases and at J to 5 bases, leaving 15 bases not matched to a gene. The CDR3 consists of 16 residues. The CDR3 region has the DNA TGTGCCAGCAGCCCGGGGGGGCTAGCGCGTATGGACGAGCAGTACTTC. It specifies CASSPGGLARMDEQYF.

The rearrangement uses TRBV19 and TRBJ2-6; D remains unclear. The germline V gene encodes CDR1 LNHDA and CDR2 SQIVND (reference sequence). The length of the CDR3 is 17 residues. Trimming left V 1 base short and J 0 bases short, with 10 bases between. CDR3 nucleotides: TGTGCCAGTAGTATAGGCGCGGTGAGCTCTGGGGCCAACGTCCTGACTTTC. It codes for CASSIGAVSSGANVLTF. Full variable domain (missing parts from reference TRBV19 and TRBJ2-6): DGGITQSPKYLFRKEGQNVTLSCEQNLNHDAMYWYRQDPGQGLRLIYYSQIVNDFQKGDIAEGYSVSREKKESFPLTVTSAQKNPTAFYLCASSIGAVSSGANVLTFGAGSRLTVL.

This rearrangement joins TRBV9 to TRBJ1-6, with TRBD1 matching 9 bases. CDR1 and CDR2 from the germline V gene are SGDLS and YYNGEE. This CDR3 spans 15 amino acids. V lost 4 bases and J lost 9; bases outside the gene matches: 8. This chain's CDR3 is CASSPTGQGSSPLHF. For the CDR3, the DNA is TGTGCCAGCAGCCCAACGGGACAGGGAAGTTCACCCCTCCACTTT.

The genes are TRBV5-3 and TRBJ1-1; no definite D call. TRBV5-3 belongs to the ORF category, with a function that is uncertain. This CDR3 is built from 13 residues. The V end lost 2 bases, the J end lost 6 bases, and 11 bases lay between the germline ends. The CDR3 protein is CARSFVFPPEAFF. CDR3 DNA sequence: TGTGCCAGAAGCTTTGTATTTCCCCCTGAAGCTTTCTTT.

This clone was seen a single time. The J gene is TRBJ1-6, the V gene TRBV15, with TRBD1 matching 10 bases. The CDR3 has 15 residues. Trimming removed 5 bases from V and 7 bases from J; junction bases left unmatched: 5. The germline V gene encodes CDR1 LNHNV and CDR2 YYDKDF (reference sequence). The CDR3 here is CATSFRTGGNSPLHF. DNA of the CDR3: TGTGCCACCAGCTTCCGGACAGGGGGAAATTCACCCCTCCACTTT.

J is TRBJ1-5 and V is TRBV7-9; TRBD1 aligns across 9 bases. V dropped 4 bases and J dropped 9; count of bases not matched to a gene: 10. Per the germline V gene, CDR1 is SEHNR and CDR2 is FQNEAQ (reference sequence). The CDR3 has 15 amino acids. CDR3 DNA sequence: TGTGCCAGCAGCTATGGACAGGGGCTCAAGGGGCCCCAGCATTTT. This encodes CASSYGQGLKGPQHF.

The chain employs TRBV19 and TRBJ2-5; D uncertain. The CDR3 totals 12 residues. Germline loops: CDR1 LNHDA, CDR2 SQIVND (reference sequence). V was trimmed by 3 bases and J by 5 bases, leaving 7 bases between them. CDR3 sequence reads: CASSIRRETQYF. CDR3 nucleotide sequence: TGTGCCAGTAGTATCCGCAGGGAGACCCAGTACTTC.

This clone was seen only once. This sequence joins TRBV7-9 and TRBJ2-2; 12 bases map to TRBD1. In germline, CDR1 is SEHNR, CDR2 FQNEAQ (reference sequence). The CDR3 runs to 18 residues. J was trimmed by 2 bases and V by 4 bases; bases with no gene match: 8. Here the CDR3 DNA reads TGTGCCAGCAGCTCGGACCGGGACAGGGGGCGTAACACCGGGGAGCTGTTTTTT. It yields the protein CASSSDRDRGRNTGELFF.

This chain links TRBV20-1 with TRBJ2-1; 11 bases agree with TRBD2. The CDR3 runs to 16 residues. V was clipped by 3 bases and J by 9 bases; unmatched bases: 13. Per the germline V gene, CDR1 is DFQATT and CDR2 is SNEGSKA (reference sequence). The CDR3 loop reads CSASSTSGSLWGEQFF. As DNA, the CDR3 is TGCAGTGCTAGTAGTACTAGCGGGAGTCTGTGGGGTGAGCAGTTCTTC.

The chain recombines TRBV5-1 with TRBJ2-5, with 7 nucleotides matching TRBD1. V lost 0 bases, J lost 3 bases, and 5 bases stayed unmatched. This CDR3 spans 15 amino acids. Germline V gene data show CDR1 as SGHRS and CDR2 as YFSETQ. The CDR3 nucleotides read TGCGCCAGCAGCTTGGTGGCTACAGGGGAAGAGACCCAGTACTTC. Encoded protein: CASSLVATGEETQYF.

J is TRBJ2-4 and V is TRBV27, with 8 bases aligning to TRBD1. Germline V gene data show CDR1 as MNHEY and CDR2 as SMNVEV (reference sequence). The CDR3 has 15 amino acids. V gave up 2 bases and J gave up 9 bases; unmatched junction bases: 9. CDR3 protein: CASSLQGAPGTIQYF. CDR3 bases: TGTGCCAGCAGTTTACAGGGGGCGCCCGGGACCATTCAGTACTTC.

V and J are TRBV20-1 and TRBJ2-3, with 10 bases fitting TRBD2. The CDR3 loop spans 17 amino acids. V lost 3 bases to trimming and J lost 1 base; unmatched junction nucleotides: 10. The germline CDR1 and CDR2 sequences are DFQATT and SNEGSKA (reference sequence). CDR3: CSASSSGRAGGTDTQYF. DNA of the CDR3: TGCAGTGCTAGTTCCAGCGGGAGGGCCGGTGGCACAGATACGCAGTATTTT.

This chain uses TRBV7-2 with TRBJ2-3; no firm D call. CDR1 is SGHTA, CDR2 FQGNSA, per germline. The CDR3 totals 13 residues. Trimming removed 3 bases from V and 6 bases from J, with 10 bases in between. The CDR3 sequence is CASSFVAGDTQYF. In DNA, the CDR3 is TGTGCCAGCAGCTTCGTAGCTGGGGATACGCAGTATTTT.

The rearrangement links TRBV11-1 to TRBJ1-6; 7 bases line up with TRBD1. Germline V gene data show CDR1 as SGHAT and CDR2 as FQDESV (reference sequence). With 5 bases clipped from V and 7 bases from J, the junction kept 5 bases outside the gene matches. This CDR3 is built from 14 residues. CDR3 nucleotides: TGTGCCAGCAGCGGCAGGGGGTGGAATTCACCCCTCCACTTT. Translated, it gives CASSGRGWNSPLHF.

The genes are TRBV30 and TRBJ1-3; D possibly corresponds to TRBD1 (6 bases). The CDR3 length is 13 residues. Looked up from germline, CDR1 is GTSNPN and CDR2 is SVGIG (reference sequence). The ends were cut back, 3 bases at V and 2 bases at J, with 8 bases in the middle. The CDR3 region has the DNA TGTGCCTGGAGGGACAGCCCTGGAAACACCATATATTTT. Its translation: CAWRDSPGNTIYF.

The chain uses TRBV6-5 and TRBJ1-6, with D uncertain. CDR3 length equals 11 residues. Germline-derived CDR1 and CDR2 are MNHEY and SVGAGI. V lost 6 bases, J lost 7 bases, and 4 bases lay in between. The CDR3 is CASSQNSPLHF. CDR3 sequence (DNA): TGTGCCAGCAGCCAAAATTCACCCCTCCACTTT.

This clone came up once. This chain links TRBV3-1 (or the pseudogene TRBV3-2) with TRBJ2-1; D is possibly TRBD2 (5 bases). CDR3 length equals 17 residues. Trimming removed 1 base from V and 3 bases from J, with 16 bases in between. Germline CDR1 is LGHDT and CDR2 is YNNKEL (reference sequence). The CDR3 region has the DNA TGTGCCAGCAGCCAAGGACTGCCGGGGTCCCACTACAATGAGCAGTTCTTC. Translating gives CASSQGLPGSHYNEQFF.

The rearrangement joins TRBV4-3 to TRBJ2-5; 9 bases match TRBD1. Germline lookup yields CDR1 LGHNA and CDR2 YSLEER. V shed 2 bases and J 5 bases; nucleotides not matched to a gene: 6. There are 15 residues in the CDR3. CDR3: CASSQTTGTGETQYF. CDR3 sequence (DNA): TGCGCCAGCAGCCAAACAACCGGGACAGGGGAGACCCAGTACTTC.